Below, 6 T cell receptor beta chains from the same sample are listed, as sequenced in a study of blood T cell repertoires in COVID-19. TCRdb's copy holds only in-frame clones and misses some; the assay was immunoSEQ multiplex PCR. Of 150,000 to 200,000 clones in the sample, over 75% were seen once. The specimen was PBMCs or T cells enriched from blood (not recorded which). The receptors originated from a woman between 35 and 50 years old with acute COVID-19.

Points on this clone: A junction boundary mismatches the germline segment, possibly from a read error. This sequence joins TRBV10-3 and TRBJ2-5; a weak D match, TRBD1 (5 bases). Germline loops: CDR1 ENHRY, CDR2 SYGVKD. This CDR3 has 15 amino acids. This chain's CDR3 is CAISESGQVQGTQYF. CDR3 nucleotide sequence: TGTGCCATCAGTGAGTCGGGGCAGGTCCAAGGGACCCAGTACTTC.

The V call is TRBV18, the J call TRBJ1-2; 7 positions agree with TRBD1. Germline V gene lookup returns CDR1 KGHSH and CDR2 LQKENI. The CDR3 is made up of 15 amino acids. Trimming took 6 bases from V and 6 from J; bases not matched to a gene: 13. The CDR3 loop reads CASSVLRGNANGYTF. The CDR3, as DNA: TGTGCCAGCTCCGTCCTCAGGGGGAATGCAAATGGCTACACCTTC. Full variable domain (rest looked up from reference TRBV18 and TRBJ1-2): NAGVMQNPRHLVRRRGQEARLRCSPMKGHSHVYWYRQLPEEGLKFMVYLQKENIIDESGMPKERFSAEFPKEGPSILRIQQVVRGDSAAYFCASSVLRGNANGYTFGSGTRLTVV.

The chain couples TRBV5-1 to TRBJ2-7, with D possibly matching TRBD2 (6 bases). V lost 3 bases and J lost 0, with 13 bases in between. This CDR3 region has 15 residues. Germline V gene lookup returns CDR1 SGHRS and CDR2 YFSETQ. The CDR3 spells CASSSGAGSSYEQYF. The CDR3 DNA is TGCGCCAGCAGCTCCGGGGCGGGGAGCTCCTACGAGCAGTACTTC.

The V gene is TRBV6-5, the J gene TRBJ1-1, with 7 bases matching TRBD1. Germline V gene data show CDR1 as MNHEY and CDR2 as SVGAGI. V was pared by 6 bases and J by 7 bases, with 11 bases of the junction left unmatched. The CDR3 loop spans 14 amino acids. As DNA, the CDR3 is TGTGCCAGCAGAAGGGACAGCCCGGTTAATGAAGCTTTCTTT. It translates to CASRRDSPVNEAFF.

The V and J genes are TRBV2 and TRBJ1-6; no clear D gene. Germline CDR1 reads SNHLY; CDR2 reads FYNNEI. This CDR3 is 16 amino acids long. The V gene lost 3 bases and the J gene lost 2 bases, with 11 bases spanning the gap. CDR3 loop: CASSDNPGAYNSPLHF. DNA of the CDR3: TGTGCCAGCAGTGACAACCCCGGGGCCTATAATTCACCCCTCCACTTT.

The chain links TRBV5-4 to TRBJ2-2, with 7 bases that match TRBD2. The length of the CDR3 is 13 residues. The germline CDR1 and CDR2 sequences are SGHNT and YYREEE (reference sequence). The J segment lost 6 bases and the V segment lost 4 bases, leaving 3 bases of the junction unmatched. The CDR3 nucleotides are TGTGCCAGCAGCCCCGCGGGGGCCGGGGAGCTGTTTTTT. It is translated as CASSPAGAGELFF.